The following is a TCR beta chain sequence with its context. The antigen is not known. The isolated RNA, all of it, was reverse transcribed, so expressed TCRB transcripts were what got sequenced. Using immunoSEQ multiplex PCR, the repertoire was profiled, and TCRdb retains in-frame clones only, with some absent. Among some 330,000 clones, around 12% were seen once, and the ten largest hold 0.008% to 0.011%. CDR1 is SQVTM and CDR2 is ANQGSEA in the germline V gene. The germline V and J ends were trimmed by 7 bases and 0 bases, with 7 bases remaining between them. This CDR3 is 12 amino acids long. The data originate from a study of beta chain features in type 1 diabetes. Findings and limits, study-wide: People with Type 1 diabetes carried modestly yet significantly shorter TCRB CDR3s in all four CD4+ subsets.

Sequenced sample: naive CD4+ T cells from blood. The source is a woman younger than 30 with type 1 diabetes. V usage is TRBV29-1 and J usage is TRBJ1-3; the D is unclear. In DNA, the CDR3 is TGCAGCGCAGTCACCTCTGGAAACACCATATATTTT. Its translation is CSAVTSGNTIYF.